This T cell receptor beta chain was captured in a study of T-cell reconstitution after alpha-beta-depleted transplantation in children. Study-level points and caveats: Newly made T cells mostly supplied T-cell counts and diversity one year after transplant.

Construction of the TCRbeta library involved unique molecular identifiers. TCRdb re-analysed the PCR reads in MiXCR, keeping a single row per CDR3 protein. The sample holds under 750,000 distinct CDR3 sequences; more than 20% are singletons and the top ten take roughly 14%. As concerns this clonotype: Antigen specificity is unknown. Relative to the germline gene, one junction end is altered; a read error may explain this.

Germline CDR1 reads DFQATT; CDR2 reads SNEGSKA (reference sequence). CDR3 size: 15 residues. The chain is built from TRBV20-1 and TRBJ2-1; 9 bases map to TRBD2. This sequence was found in a boy less than two years old who had a stem cell transplant for acute myeloid leukemia, so the T cells may come from the graft donor. The source material was PBMCs, mostly from graft donor cells, sampled 360 days after TCRalphabeta/CD19-depleted stem cell transplant. The DNA of the CDR3 is TGCAGTGCTATTCACAGGGAGGCGGGAGGGAATGACCAGTTCTTC. This sequence encodes CSAIHREAGGNDQFF.